This paragraph covers one T cell receptor (beta chain) sequence. Germline V gene lookup returns CDR1 LGHNA and CDR2 YSLEER. The CDR3 length is 15 residues. With 0 bases removed from V and 3 bases from J, the gap between germline ends came to 9 bases. In the original processing: Estimation of nucleated cell counts relied on the amplification of reference gene primers. This table comes from immunoSEQ multiplex PCR, and its TCRdb copy is limited to in-frame clones, with some not included. V and J calls plus clone size are reproduced from that table; the DNA served to infer D and trimming. The table records 150,000 to 200,000 clones, around 89% of them present only once. This sample stems from a study of blood T cell repertoires in COVID-19. Turning to the study itself: Italy, Spain and the United States were the sources of the convalescent and acute COVID-19 samples. The cDNA or gDNA used as material had been derived from T cells, B-cell-depleted T cells, or PBMCs.

The TCR sequence derives from a man younger than 35 who had recovered from COVID-19. Sequencing used peripheral blood. The chain recombines TRBV4-3 with TRBJ2-1; no definite D call. The chain's CDR3 is CASSQENSNYNEQFF. CDR3 nucleotides: TGCGCCAGCAGCCAAGAGAACAGTAACTACAATGAGCAGTTCTTC.